This is a list of T cell receptor beta chains from one sample in a study of T cell repertoires in cytomegalovirus infection. TCRdb ran MiXCR on the reads and lists one entry per CDR3 protein. The profile shows 55,000 to 70,000 distinct CDR3 sequences, 22% of them singletons. Antigen specificity for these receptors is unknown. Sequenced input: PBMCs, sequenced either directly or after in vitro stimulation (not recorded which). The source is a human donor in good health (CMV status not recorded). Some clones in this sample may be carry-over from other donors' samples. CDR3s leave out the opening cysteine and the closing phenylalanine or tryptophan. D genes are given only for firm matches. Expanded clones are given a class, and other clones once, few, many or no size at all.

D,J,size,V,CDR3
NA,TRBJ2-3,few,TRBV6-1,ASSSSGTSTDTQY
TRBD2,TRBJ2-7,NA,TRBV20-1,SAIAGAYEQY
NA,TRBJ1-2,NA,TRBV14,ASSQEIRVGYT
NA,TRBJ1-5,few,TRBV6-8,ASSPLLSRNQPQH
TRBD2,TRBJ2-1,NA,TRBV5-5,ASSFWREGANEQF
TRBD1,TRBJ2-7,once,TRBV28,ASSLTGTGDEQY
TRBD1,TRBJ1-2,few,TRBV6-2/TRBV6-3,ASRRTGGANYGYT
NA,TRBJ2-7,few,TRBV6-1,ASSERYEQY
TRBD2,TRBJ2-7,few,TRBV5-5,ASTTLAGGHRGDEQY
NA,TRBJ1-6,NA,TRBV30,AWKRDNSPLH
TRBD2,TRBJ2-3,once,TRBV10-3,AIRGLAGDTQY
NA,TRBJ2-1,NA,TRBV15,ATSRDSGLGEQF
NA,TRBJ2-3,many,TRBV6-2/TRBV6-3,ASSFGLSPDTQY
NA,TRBJ2-2,few,TRBV27,ASSLFPSLNTGELF
TRBD1,TRBJ1-1,NA,TRBV29-1,SAPGQGNTEAF
TRBD1,TRBJ2-2,NA,TRBV6-2/TRBV6-3,ASRGGQATNTGELF
TRBD1,TRBJ2-7,many,TRBV7-2,ASSPPGQGQY
NA,TRBJ1-4,few,TRBV12-3/TRBV12-4,ASRQGTTNEKLF
NA,TRBJ2-1,many,TRBV7-2,ASSLGRVVEQF
NA,TRBJ2-7,NA,TRBV5-6,ASSGTAVEESYEQY
NA,TRBJ2-2,NA,TRBV20-1,SAKGSRELF
TRBD2,TRBJ2-3,NA,TRBV4-3,ASSQEGLAGVHGTDTQY
TRBD1,TRBJ2-7,many,TRBV6-1,ASSRDSYEQY
NA,TRBJ2-1,many,TRBV7-2,ASSPGTTMWEGEQF
TRBD2,TRBJ2-3,many,TRBV7-2,ASSRLAGTDTQY
TRBD1,TRBJ2-2,NA,TRBV7-2,ASSPRQGAAGELF
NA,TRBJ2-3,few,TRBV19,ASSPQGVAARPDTQY
TRBD2,TRBJ2-1,many,TRBV7-2,ASSRGLAGGYEQF
NA,TRBJ2-4,NA,TRBV6-2/TRBV6-3,ASRRQTLAKNIQY
TRBD1,TRBJ2-1,many,TRBV6-2/TRBV6-3,ASSYSGQGRNEQF
NA,TRBJ1-6,NA,TRBV14,ASSQGSGRSSYNSPLH
NA,TRBJ2-3,NA,TRBV20-1,SASVGEGTDTQY
NA,TRBJ2-5,NA,TRBV12-3/TRBV12-4,ASSLAGGGQETQY
TRBD2,TRBJ2-1,few,TRBV6-1,ASSKVAGREQF
NA,TRBJ2-3,NA,TRBV15,ATSRDSRLQSTDTQY
NA,TRBJ2-1,NA,TRBV11-2,ASSFTVGAGNNEQF
NA,TRBJ1-1,NA,TRBV11-2,ASSLAGTYTEAF
TRBD2,TRBJ2-2,few,TRBV20-1,SAHSVGGKGRTGELF
NA,TRBJ2-5,NA,TRBV7-9,ASSLAMGARETQY
TRBD2,TRBJ2-2,many,TRBV7-3,ASSSRLAGMHTGELF
NA,TRBJ2-3,few,TRBV18,ASSKGVEFDTQY
NA,TRBJ1-5,NA,TRBV7-8,ASSLRGQRGYSNQPQH
TRBD1,TRBJ2-1,few,TRBV7-7,ASSHRDSTYNEQF
NA,TRBJ2-3,few,TRBV10-3,ATVGTATSTDTQY
NA,TRBJ1-1,few,TRBV4-3,ASTRSVNTEAF
NA,TRBJ1-6,many,TRBV7-2,ASSGGTPGNSPLH
NA,TRBJ2-7,many,TRBV7-2,ASSPTPGYEQY
NA,TRBJ1-2,few,TRBV12-3/TRBV12-4,ASSKGVAGDYGYT
NA,TRBJ2-3,NA,TRBV28,ASNARAGLTDTQY
TRBD2,TRBJ2-1,NA,TRBV4-1,ASSQERPSGLSYNEQF
TRBD1,TRBJ2-1,NA,TRBV24-1,ATSSQGAGRNNEQF
NA,TRBJ2-3,NA,TRBV19,ASSRQASTDTQY
TRBD1,TRBJ1-4,many,TRBV7-8,ASSRTGGVNEKLF
NA,TRBJ1-2,few,TRBV7-2,ASSQNRDRLT
NA,TRBJ1-6,NA,TRBV14,ASSQESRHSPLH